Each of the 26 T cell receptor beta chains below was sequenced from the same sample in a study of beta chain features in type 1 diabetes. Expressed TCRB transcripts were sequenced because the isolated RNA had all been reverse transcribed beforehand. Generated by immunoSEQ multiplex PCR, the TCRdb table keeps only in-frame clones and is missing some. The repertoire consists of more than 140,000 clones, with over 8% occurring once and the leading ten covering about 0.6%. Sequenced input: central memory CD4+ T cells from blood. The receptor set was obtained from a woman in her thirties or forties in good health.

This clone has a handful of counts. The chain uses TRBV5-1 and TRBJ2-1; D is possibly TRBD2 (5 bases). There are 14 residues in the CDR3. The V end lost 0 bases, the J end lost 5 bases, and 9 bases lay between the germline ends. CDR1 and CDR2 from the germline V gene are SGHRS and YFSETQ. The CDR3 DNA sequence: TGCGCCAGCAGCTTGGTTGCCGGGAACAATGAGCAGTTCTTC. Its protein is CASSLVAGNNEQFF.

The DNA for the CDR3 is TGTGCCAGCAAAGGGGGCGGCACCGGGGAGCTGTTTTTT. This encodes CASKGGGTGELFF. The chain combines TRBV9 with TRBJ2-2, with 7 bases fitting TRBD1. The V segment lost 6 bases and the J segment 4 bases; nucleotides outside the gene matches: 3. CDR3 length: 13 amino acids. CDR1 is SGDLS and CDR2 is YYNGEE in the germline V gene.

V is TRBV11-2 and J is TRBJ2-5; the match to TRBD2 covers 10 bases. The CDR3 is 17 amino acids. Trimming at V came to 2 bases and at J to 2 bases, leaving 8 bases not matched to a gene. From germline, CDR1 is SGHAT and CDR2 FQNNGV. The CDR3 loop reads CASSLNGGAGGQETQYF. The CDR3 region has the DNA TGTGCCAGCAGCTTAAACGGGGGAGCGGGGGGGCAAGAGACCCAGTACTTC. Using reference TRBV11-2 and TRBJ2-5 for the parts outside the CDR3, the full variable domain is EAGVAQSPRYKIIEKRQSVAFWCNPISGHATLYWYQQILGQGPKLLIQFQNNGVVDDSQLPKDRFSAERLKGVDSTLKIQPAKLEDSAVYLCASSLNGGAGGQETQYFGPGTRLLVL.

This clone was detected only a few times. The V call is TRBV6-5, the J call TRBJ2-7, with a tentative D call TRBD1 (5 bases). The V and J ends lost 7 bases and 5 bases respectively, with 9 bases between them. Germline V gene data show CDR1 as MNHEY and CDR2 as SVGAGI. The CDR3 totals 11 residues. This CDR3 is CASTRANEQYF. The DNA for the CDR3 is TGTGCCAGCACCAGGGCTAACGAGCAGTACTTC.

This chain links TRBV6-5 with TRBJ2-3, with D possibly matching TRBD1 (5 bases). Germline V gene lookup returns CDR1 MNHEY and CDR2 SVGAGI. Trimming removed 7 bases from V and 1 base from J, with 9 bases in between. The CDR3 covers 13 residues. The CDR3 here is CASNSRGTDTQYF. The CDR3 region has the DNA TGTGCCAGCAACAGCAGGGGCACAGATACGCAGTATTTT.

This clone has only a few counts. The chain couples TRBV5-1 to TRBJ2-2; 8 positions agree with TRBD1. Germline CDR1 and CDR2: SGHRS and YFSETQ. Trimming removed 0 bases from V and 4 bases from J; junction bases left unmatched: 2. This CDR3 has 15 amino acids. As DNA, the CDR3 is TGCGCCAGCAGCTTGGGGACAGGGAGCACCGGGGAGCTGTTTTTT. Protein: CASSLGTGSTGELFF.

The chain employs TRBV7-2 and TRBJ2-7; a weak D match, TRBD2 (7 bases). Per germline, CDR1 SGHTA and CDR2 FQGNSA. The V gene lost 0 bases and the J gene lost 0 bases, with 12 bases spanning the gap. This CDR3 comprises 16 residues. The CDR3 reads CASSLALGGPSYEQYF. CDR3 in DNA: TGTGCCAGCAGCTTAGCCCTGGGGGGGCCCTCCTACGAGCAGTACTTC.

This chain links TRBV2 with TRBJ1-2, with 7 bases aligning to TRBD1. Unmatched junction bases numbered 8, after V lost 6 bases and J lost 4 bases. The germline V gene has CDR1 SNHLY and CDR2 FYNNEI. CDR3 length equals 14 residues. CDR3 nucleotide sequence: TGTGCCAGCAGGCCGACAGGGAACTCCTATGGCTACACCTTC. It codes for CASRPTGNSYGYTF.

The table lists this clone with a few counts. The DNA of the CDR3 is TGTGCCAGCCTTCTGCCCGACAGGGGGAAACCCGGGGAGCTGTTTTTT. It specifies CASLLPDRGKPGELFF. The rearrangement links TRBV2 to TRBJ2-2, with 9 bases lining up with TRBD1. CDR3 length equals 16 residues. The germline V gene has CDR1 SNHLY and CDR2 FYNNEI. V lost 8 bases to trimming and J lost 6 bases; unmatched junction nucleotides: 13. Looking up the rest from reference TRBV2 and TRBJ2-2 gives the full variable domain: EPEVTQTPSHQVTQMGQEVILRCVPISNHLYFYWYRQILGQKVEFLVSFYNNEISEKSEIFDDQFSVERPDGSNFTLKIRSTKLEDSAMYFCASLLPDRGKPGELFFGEGSRLTVL.

This clone has a handful of counts. V and J are TRBV7-2 and TRBJ2-3; D possibly corresponds to TRBD2 (6 bases). CDR1 is SGHTA and CDR2 is FQGNSA in the germline V gene. Trimming pared 5 bases from V and 1 base from J, leaving 13 bases between. This CDR3 region has 15 residues. The DNA for the CDR3 is TGTGCCAGCAGCCCTCTTGGCGGGGGCACAGATACGCAGTATTTT. It yields the protein CASSPLGGGTDTQYF.

The rearrangement links TRBV19 to TRBJ2-3, with D perhaps TRBD1 (5 bases). With 3 bases removed from V and 0 bases from J, the gap between germline ends came to 16 bases. The CDR3 totals 17 residues. Germline CDR1 is LNHDA and CDR2 is SQIVND (reference sequence). The CDR3 region is CASSMRLRQGSTDTQYF. Here the CDR3 DNA reads TGTGCCAGTAGTATGCGGCTTCGCCAGGGAAGCACAGATACGCAGTATTTT.

This clone was seen a handful of times. This chain uses TRBV14 with TRBJ1-6, with 8 bases aligning to TRBD1. There are 14 residues in the CDR3. The germline CDR1 and CDR2 sequences are SGHDN and FVKESK. J lost 6 bases, V lost 3 bases, and 1 base had no gene match. CDR3 region: CASSHDRGNSPLHF. The DNA of the CDR3 is TGTGCCAGCAGCCACGACAGGGGTAATTCACCCCTCCACTTT.

The chain combines TRBV5-4 with TRBJ1-1, with TRBD1 identical over 7 bases. CDR3 length: 12 residues. With V trimmed by 4 bases and J by 8 bases, 5 bases remained unmatched. Germline CDR1 reads SGHNT; CDR2 reads YYREEE (reference sequence). The DNA of the CDR3 is TGTGCCAGCAGCCAATGGGACAGAGAAGCTTTCTTT. This codes for CASSQWDREAFF.

J is TRBJ1-2 and V is TRBV7-2; 8 bases fit TRBD1. Germline CDR1 SGHTA, CDR2 FQGNSA. The CDR3 runs 19 residues. The J segment lost 4 bases and the V segment lost 4 bases, leaving 20 bases of the junction unmatched. The CDR3: CASSSFNPTGTGRFYGYTF. CDR3 nucleotides: TGTGCCAGCAGCTCTTTTAATCCCACTGGGACAGGAAGATTCTATGGCTACACCTTC.

This clone was detected many times. The V and J genes are TRBV29-1 and TRBJ2-5; a weak D match, TRBD1 (6 bases). The CDR3 covers 13 residues. V lost 4 bases, J lost 4 bases, and 13 bases lay in between. Germline V gives CDR1 SQVTM, CDR2 ANQGSEA. CDR3 DNA sequence: TGCAGCGTTGTGAAGGGGGAAGTAGAGACCCAGTACTTC. Translated, it gives CSVVKGEVETQYF. Filled out from reference TRBV29-1 and TRBJ2-5, the complete variable domain reads SAVISQKPSRDICQRGTSLTIQCQVDSQVTMMFWYRQQPGQSLTLIATANQGSEATYESGFVIDKFPISRPNLTFSTLTVSNMSPEDSSIYLCSVVKGEVETQYFGPGTRLLVL.

CDR3 amino acids: CASSLGSGQTYEQYF. The CDR3 DNA is TGTGCCAGCAGCTTAGGTTCGGGACAGACCTACGAGCAGTACTTC. The J gene is TRBJ2-7, the V gene TRBV11-2; TRBD1 aligns across 7 bases. CDR1 SGHAT and CDR2 FQNNGV come from the germline V gene. This CDR3 spans 15 amino acids. Trimming removed 1 base from V and 2 bases from J; junction bases left unmatched: 5. Supplemented by reference TRBV11-2 and TRBJ2-7, the full variable domain reads EAGVAQSPRYKIIEKRQSVAFWCNPISGHATLYWYQQILGQGPKLLIQFQNNGVVDDSQLPKDRFSAERLKGVDSTLKIQPAKLEDSAVYLCASSLGSGQTYEQYFGPGTRLTVT.

The chain uses TRBV9 and TRBJ1-1, with TRBD1 identical over 9 bases. Losses at the gene ends were 3 bases for V and 8 bases for J; bases not matched to a gene: 2. CDR1 SGDLS and CDR2 YYNGEE come from the germline V gene. This CDR3 has 12 residues. The CDR3 loop reads CASSAQGAEAFF. The CDR3 DNA is TGTGCCAGCAGCGCACAGGGGGCGGAAGCTTTCTTT. Full variable domain (rest looked up from reference TRBV9 and TRBJ1-1): DSGVTQTPKHLITATGQRVTLRCSPRSGDLSVYWYQQSLDQGLQFLIQYYNGEERAKGNILERFSAQQFPDLHSELNLSSLELGDSALYFCASSAQGAEAFFGQGTRLTVV.

In its sample, this clone was seen a few times. The V gene is TRBV11-2, the J gene TRBJ1-2; D remains unclear. Germline assignment: CDR1 SGHAT and CDR2 FQNNGV. V was clipped by 0 bases and J by 4 bases, with 12 bases between them. This CDR3 is built from 15 residues. In nucleotides, the CDR3 is TGTGCCAGCAGCTTAGATCCGCGGGTCCCCTATGGCTACACCTTC. It translates to CASSLDPRVPYGYTF.

V and J are TRBV7-9 and TRBJ1-4; D gene ambiguous. In germline, CDR1 is SEHNR, CDR2 FQNEAQ (reference sequence). The germline V and J ends were trimmed by 5 bases and 2 bases, with 12 bases remaining between them. The CDR3 is 15 residues long. The DNA for the CDR3 is TGTGCCAGCAGCCTCCCCAGTACCACTAATGAAAAACTGTTTTTT. As protein: CASSLPSTTNEKLFF.

The chain links TRBV25-1 to TRBJ1-1, with D perhaps matching TRBD1 (6 bases). V lost 0 bases and J lost 11, with 13 bases in between. Germline CDR1 is MGHDK and CDR2 is SYGVNS. The CDR3 covers 13 residues. Written as DNA, the CDR3 is TGTGCCAGCAGTGAATACCCTAACCAGGGGGCTTTCTTT. This codes for CASSEYPNQGAFF.

V usage is TRBV10-3 and J usage is TRBJ2-3, with 12 bases matching TRBD1. There are 14 residues in the CDR3. CDR1 is ENHRY and CDR2 is SYGVKD in the germline V gene. After removal of 10 bases from V and 6 bases from J, the junction contained 8 bases not matched to a gene. CDR3 region: CATRDRGRADTQYF. The CDR3 bases are TGTGCCACCCGGGACAGGGGGCGAGCGGATACGCAGTATTTT.

This clone was observed a handful of times. This sequence joins TRBV19 and TRBJ2-2; D may be TRBD1 (6 bases). Germline CDR1 is LNHDA and CDR2 is SQIVND (reference sequence). Trimming took off 7 bases at V and 4 bases at J, with 25 bases between the two ends. The CDR3 extends over 18 amino acids. The CDR3 DNA reads TGTGCCAGTATCAATCTTAGATCAGGCCAAGGGGGCACCGGGGAGCTGTTTTTT. Amino acids: CASINLRSGQGGTGELFF. The variable domain in full, with the rest retrieved from reference TRBV19 and TRBJ2-2, is DGGITQSPKYLFRKEGQNVTLSCEQNLNHDAMYWYRQDPGQGLRLIYYSQIVNDFQKGDIAEGYSVSREKKESFPLTVTSAQKNPTAFYLCASINLRSGQGGTGELFFGEGSRLTVL.

The chain recombines TRBV27 with TRBJ2-2, with D tentatively TRBD1 (6 bases). The germline V gene has CDR1 MNHEY and CDR2 SMNVEV (reference sequence). The CDR3 loop spans 15 amino acids. Trimming shortened V by 6 bases and J by 6 bases, and 17 bases separated the two germline ends. CDR3 nucleotides: TGTGCCAGCAGCCGCCCACAGGGTACGGCCGGGGAGCTGTTTTTT. Its translation is CASSRPQGTAGELFF.

The V gene is TRBV5-6, the J gene TRBJ1-3; D not resolved. Germline V gene data show CDR1 as SGHDT and CDR2 as YYEEEE. The V end was cut by 3 bases, the J end by 4 bases, with 8 bases between. CDR3 length: 13 amino acids. The CDR3 loop reads CASSSRYGNTIYF. The CDR3 nucleotides read TGTGCCAGCAGCTCTAGGTACGGAAACACCATATATTTT.

The chain links TRBV7-2 to TRBJ2-3; maybe TRBD2 (5 bases). Germline V gene data show CDR1 as SGHTA and CDR2 as FQGNSA. CDR3 length: 16 residues. The V and J ends lost 1 base and 1 base respectively, with 12 bases between them. The CDR3 coding sequence is TGTGCCAGCAGCTTAGGGGCGGGCCTCCGCACAGATACGCAGTATTTT. Protein sequence: CASSLGAGLRTDTQYF. The whole variable domain, remainder taken from reference TRBV7-2 and TRBJ2-3, is GAGVSQSPSNKVTEKGKDVELRCDPISGHTALYWYRQSLGQGLEFLIYFQGNSAPDKSGLPSDRFSAERTGGSVSTLTIQRTQQEDSAVYLCASSLGAGLRTDTQYFGPGTRLTVL.

This clone was recorded a few times. The chain carries TRBV5-6 and TRBJ1-2; 8 nucleotides line up with TRBD1. CDR1 is SGHDT, CDR2 YYEEEE, per germline. V shed 4 bases, J shed 8 bases, and the junction held 13 bases outside the gene matches. The CDR3 loop spans 15 amino acids. The CDR3 region has the DNA TGTGCCAGCAGCCCCCCCGGCAGGACAGGGTTGGGCTACACCTTC. Translating gives CASSPPGRTGLGYTF.